This record concerns one T cell receptor (beta chain) sequence. The junction had 4 bases not matched to a gene; V was cut back by 0 bases and J by 5 bases. The CDR3 is 15 amino acids. Germline V lookup: CDR1 MNHNY, CDR2 SVGAGI (reference sequence). The sample originates from a study of blood T cell repertoires in COVID-19. Study-level background: Samples came from the United States, Italy and Spain, spanning acute and convalescent COVID-19. T cells, B-cell-depleted T cells, or PBMCs supplied cDNA or gDNA.

In the source study's methods: Using reference gene primer amplification, nucleated cell counts were estimated. The repertoire was sequenced with immunoSEQ multiplex PCR; TCRdb's copy has only in-frame clones and lacks some. D and trimming were read from the DNA, whereas the V and J calls and clone size are those reported in that table. The sample has under 85,000 clones; over 75% are singletons. This chain uses TRBV6-6 with TRBJ2-7; 10 nucleotides align to TRBD1. Sequenced sample: peripheral blood. This receptor was taken from a man aged 65 to 85 with active or convalescent COVID-19. The CDR3 loop reads CASSYSGQGLDEQYF. The CDR3 DNA sequence: TGTGCCAGCAGTTACTCGGGACAGGGGCTCGACGAGCAGTACTTC.